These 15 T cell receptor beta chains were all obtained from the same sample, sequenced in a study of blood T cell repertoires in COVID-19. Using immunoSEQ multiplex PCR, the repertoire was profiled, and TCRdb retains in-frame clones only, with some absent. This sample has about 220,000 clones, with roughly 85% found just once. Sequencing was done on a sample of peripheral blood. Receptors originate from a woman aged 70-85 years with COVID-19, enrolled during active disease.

The CDR3 loop reads CASSVGFQGYGYTF. DNA of the CDR3: TGTGCCAGCAGCGTAGGATTCCAGGGCTATGGCTACACCTTC. V is TRBV9 and J is TRBJ1-2, with D maybe TRBD1 (5 bases). This CDR3 spans 14 amino acids. The germline CDR1 and CDR2 sequences are SGDLS and YYNGEE. Trimming took 0 bases from V and 4 from J, leaving 10 bases between them.

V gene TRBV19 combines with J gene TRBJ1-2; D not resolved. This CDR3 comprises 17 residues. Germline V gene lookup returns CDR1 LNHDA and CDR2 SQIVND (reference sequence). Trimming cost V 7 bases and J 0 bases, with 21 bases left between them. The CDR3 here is CASKRQTIPATNYGYTF. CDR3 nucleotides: TGTGCCAGTAAGCGGCAGACAATACCGGCCACTAACTATGGCTACACCTTC. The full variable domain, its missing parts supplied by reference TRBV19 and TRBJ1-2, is DGGITQSPKYLFRKEGQNVTLSCEQNLNHDAMYWYRQDPGQGLRLIYYSQIVNDFQKGDIAEGYSVSREKKESFPLTVTSAQKNPTAFYLCASKRQTIPATNYGYTFGSGTRLTVV.

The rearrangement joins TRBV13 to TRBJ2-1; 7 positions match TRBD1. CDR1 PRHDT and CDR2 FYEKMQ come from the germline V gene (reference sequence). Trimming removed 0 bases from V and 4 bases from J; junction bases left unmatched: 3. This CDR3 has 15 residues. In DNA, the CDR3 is TGTGCCAGCAGCTTAGGGGGGACAGTTTACAATGAGCAGTTCTTC. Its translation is CASSLGGTVYNEQFF.

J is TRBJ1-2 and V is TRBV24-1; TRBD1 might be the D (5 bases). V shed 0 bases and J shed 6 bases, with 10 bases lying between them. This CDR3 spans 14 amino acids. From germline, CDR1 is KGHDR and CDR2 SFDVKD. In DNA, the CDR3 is TGTGCCACCAGTGATTTGCCTGGGGCTGATGGCTACACCTTC. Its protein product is CATSDLPGADGYTF.

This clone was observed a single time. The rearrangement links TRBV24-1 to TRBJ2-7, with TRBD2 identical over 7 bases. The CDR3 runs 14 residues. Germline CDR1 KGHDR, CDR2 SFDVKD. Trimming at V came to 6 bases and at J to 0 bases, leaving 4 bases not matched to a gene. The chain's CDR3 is CATSPGGSSYEQYF. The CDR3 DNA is TGTGCCACCAGTCCTGGCGGGAGCTCCTACGAGCAGTACTTC.

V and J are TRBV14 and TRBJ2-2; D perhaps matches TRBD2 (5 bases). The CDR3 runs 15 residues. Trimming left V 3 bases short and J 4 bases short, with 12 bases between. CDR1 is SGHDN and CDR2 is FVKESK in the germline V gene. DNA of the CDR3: TGTGCCAGCAGCCAGCGCGGGTTGGGCACCGGGGAGCTGTTTTTT. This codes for CASSQRGLGTGELFF.

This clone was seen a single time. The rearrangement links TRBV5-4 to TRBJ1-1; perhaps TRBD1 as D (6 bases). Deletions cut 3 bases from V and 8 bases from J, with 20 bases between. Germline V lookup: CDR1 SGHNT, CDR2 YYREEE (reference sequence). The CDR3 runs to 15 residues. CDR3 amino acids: CASSYQATGRGEAFF. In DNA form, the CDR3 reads TGTGCCAGCAGCTACCAAGCGACAGGTCGAGGGGAAGCTTTCTTT.

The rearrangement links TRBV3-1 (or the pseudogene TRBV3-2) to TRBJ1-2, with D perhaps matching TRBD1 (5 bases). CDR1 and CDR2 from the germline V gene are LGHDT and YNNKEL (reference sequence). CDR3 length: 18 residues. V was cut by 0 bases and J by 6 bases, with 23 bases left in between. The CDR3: CASSQDLILEQGGNGYTF. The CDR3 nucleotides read TGTGCCAGCAGCCAAGATTTAATTCTAGAGCAGGGTGGAAATGGCTACACCTTC.

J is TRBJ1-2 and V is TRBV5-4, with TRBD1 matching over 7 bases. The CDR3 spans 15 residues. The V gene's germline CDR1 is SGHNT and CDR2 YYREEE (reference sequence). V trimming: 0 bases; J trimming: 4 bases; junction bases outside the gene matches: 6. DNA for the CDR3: TGTGCCAGCAGCTTGGGGTTGGGACAGTTCTATGGCTACACCTTC. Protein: CASSLGLGQFYGYTF.

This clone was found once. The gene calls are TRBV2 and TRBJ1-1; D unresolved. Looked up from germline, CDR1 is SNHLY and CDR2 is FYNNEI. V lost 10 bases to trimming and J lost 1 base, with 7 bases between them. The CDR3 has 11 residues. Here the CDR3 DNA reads TGTGCCACCACAAGGAACACTGAAGCTTTCTTT. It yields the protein CATTRNTEAFF.

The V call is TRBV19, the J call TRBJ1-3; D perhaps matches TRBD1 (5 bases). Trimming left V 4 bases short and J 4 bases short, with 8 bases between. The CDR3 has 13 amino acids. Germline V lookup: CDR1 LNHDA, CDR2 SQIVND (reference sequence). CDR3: CASSKGSGNTIYF. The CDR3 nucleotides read TGTGCCAGTAGTAAGGGGTCCGGAAACACCATATATTTT.

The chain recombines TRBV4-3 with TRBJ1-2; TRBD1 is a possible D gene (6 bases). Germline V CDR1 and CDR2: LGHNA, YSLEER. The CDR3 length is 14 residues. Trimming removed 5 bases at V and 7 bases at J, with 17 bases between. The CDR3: CASSTIPDSSGYTF. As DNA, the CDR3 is TGCGCCAGCAGCACTATCCCGGACAGTAGTGGCTACACCTTC.

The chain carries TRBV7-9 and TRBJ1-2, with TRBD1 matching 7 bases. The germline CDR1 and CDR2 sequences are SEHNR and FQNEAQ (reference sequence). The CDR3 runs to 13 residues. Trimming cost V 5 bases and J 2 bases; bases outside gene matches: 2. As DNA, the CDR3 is TGTGCCAGCAGCCCGGGACAGAACTATGGCTACACCTTC. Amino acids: CASSPGQNYGYTF.

CDR3 in DNA: TGCGCCAGTGACCGGACAGCGGGAGTTAAAGAGACCCAGTACTTC. Translation: CASDRTAGVKETQYF. The rearrangement joins TRBV5-1 to TRBJ2-5; 8 bases line up with TRBD2. J was trimmed by 3 bases and V by 8 bases; bases with no gene match: 12. Germline CDR1 and CDR2: SGHRS and YFSETQ. This CDR3 region has 15 residues. Using reference TRBV5-1 and TRBJ2-5 for the parts outside the CDR3, the full variable domain is KAGVTQTPRYLIKTRGQQVTLSCSPISGHRSVSWYQQTPGQGLQFLFEYFSETQRNKGNFPGRFSGRQFSNSRSEMNVSTLELGDSALYLCASDRTAGVKETQYFGPGTRLLVL.

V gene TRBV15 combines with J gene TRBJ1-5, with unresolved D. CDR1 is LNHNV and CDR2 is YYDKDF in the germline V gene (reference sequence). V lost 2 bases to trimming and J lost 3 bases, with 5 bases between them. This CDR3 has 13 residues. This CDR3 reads CATSRRVNQPQHF. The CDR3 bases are TGTGCCACCAGCAGACGGGTCAATCAGCCCCAGCATTTT.